This entry lists 17 T cell receptor beta chains sequenced from one sample in a study of cytomegalovirus exposure and HLA in healthy donors. Only in-frame clones appear in the TCRdb table, and some are missing; sequencing was by immunoSEQ multiplex PCR. The repertoire holds about 220,000 clones, with around nine tenths as singletons. Source material: PBMCs. The receptors were sampled from a man between 18 and 35 years old in good health and CMV-seronegative.

The chain links TRBV7-6 to TRBJ1-2, with 7 bases matching TRBD1. Germline V gene data show CDR1 as SGHVS and CDR2 as FNYEAQ. Losses at the gene ends were 5 bases for V and 8 bases for J; bases not matched to a gene: 11. The CDR3 covers 14 residues. Here the CDR3 reads CASSPELTGYGYTF. Here the CDR3 DNA reads TGTGCCAGCAGCCCTGAATTGACAGGGTACGGCTACACCTTC.

The chain employs TRBV28 and TRBJ2-7, with D tentatively TRBD2 (5 bases). Germline CDR1 is MDHEN and CDR2 is SYDVKM. The V end lost 7 bases, the J end lost 7 bases, and 23 bases lay between the germline ends. CDR3 length equals 15 residues. CDR3 in amino acids: CASIPAEWEFEEQYF. CDR3 sequence (DNA): TGTGCCAGCATCCCCGCCGAGTGGGAGTTTGAAGAGCAGTACTTC.

This CDR3 reads CASSEKLPPSPIPAGELFF. CDR3 in DNA: TGCGCCAGCAGTGAGAAGTTGCCACCATCCCCTATACCCGCCGGGGAGCTGTTTTTT. The rearrangement joins TRBV10-1 to TRBJ2-2; D unresolved. CDR3 length: 19 residues. Germline lookup yields CDR1 WNHNN and CDR2 SYGVQD (reference sequence). V was pared by 2 bases and J by 6 bases, with 25 bases between.

This chain joins TRBV7-2 and TRBJ2-2; 9 positions match TRBD2. There are 16 residues in the CDR3. Germline V gives CDR1 SGHTA, CDR2 FQGNSA. Germline trimming cut 2 bases from V and 5 bases from J; bases unmatched to any gene: 6. This CDR3 reads CASSLRLAGRTGELFF. The CDR3 DNA reads TGTGCCAGCAGCTTAAGGCTAGCGGGACGGACCGGGGAGCTGTTTTTT. Full variable domain (missing parts from reference TRBV7-2 and TRBJ2-2): GAGVSQSPSNKVTEKGKDVELRCDPISGHTALYWYRQSLGQGLEFLIYFQGNSAPDKSGLPSDRFSAERTGGSVSTLTIQRTQQEDSAVYLCASSLRLAGRTGELFFGEGSRLTVL.

The V and J genes are TRBV5-3 and TRBJ2-2; 13 bases fit TRBD2. TRBV5-3 is known as an ORF, though its function is uncertain. The CDR3 has 19 amino acids. Trimming took 4 bases from V and 5 from J; bases not matched to a gene: 14. The CDR3 reads CARSPITGTSGIWTGELFF. The CDR3 nucleotides read TGTGCCAGAAGCCCTATAACCGGGACTAGCGGGATTTGGACCGGGGAGCTGTTTTTT.

The genes are TRBV29-1 and TRBJ2-1; unclear D gene. This CDR3 has 12 residues. CDR1 and CDR2 from the germline V gene are SQVTM and ANQGSEA. V was cut by 4 bases and J by 6 bases, with 10 bases left in between. The CDR3, as DNA: TGCAGCGTTGCCGGTTGGGCCAATGAGCAGTTCTTC. Amino acid sequence: CSVAGWANEQFF.

The V and J genes are TRBV5-4 and TRBJ2-3; maybe TRBD2 (5 bases). This CDR3 is 15 amino acids long. V was cut by 0 bases and J by 0 bases, with 8 bases left in between. Looked up from germline, CDR1 is SGHNT and CDR2 is YYREEE (reference sequence). The CDR3 is CASSLAGSSTDTQYF. The CDR3 bases are TGTGCCAGCAGCTTGGCGGGATCTAGCACAGATACGCAGTATTTT.

The CDR3 loop reads CASSPPRDRVQPQHF. The CDR3, as DNA: TGTGCCAGTAGTCCTCCCCGGGACAGGGTTCAGCCCCAGCATTTT. This chain connects TRBV19 to TRBJ1-5, with 9 bases matching TRBD1. The trim removed 5 bases at V and 6 bases at J, leaving 8 bases unmatched. CDR1 LNHDA and CDR2 SQIVND come from the germline V gene (reference sequence). The CDR3 consists of 15 residues.

The chain uses TRBV30 and TRBJ1-1; D is undetermined. CDR3 length: 13 amino acids. Germline-derived CDR1 and CDR2 are GTSNPN and SVGIG (reference sequence). V was pared by 5 bases and J by 5 bases, with 15 bases between. CDR3 region: CAWDHGRGTEAFF. DNA of the CDR3: TGTGCCTGGGATCATGGGCGTGGAACTGAAGCTTTCTTT.

The V call is TRBV10-3, the J call TRBJ1-1; possible D gene TRBD1, 6 bases. Germline assignment: CDR1 ENHRY and CDR2 SYGVKD. This CDR3 region has 13 residues. V was shortened by 6 bases and J by 1 base, with 9 bases between the two germline ends. The CDR3 sequence is CAIRGQRNTEAFF. The CDR3 bases are TGTGCCATCAGGGGACAAAGGAACACTGAAGCTTTCTTT.

This clone showed up just a few times. The chain recombines TRBV2 with TRBJ2-5, with 11 bases identical to TRBD1. J was trimmed by 5 bases and V by 6 bases; bases with no gene match: 5. The CDR3 contains 14 residues. In germline, CDR1 is SNHLY, CDR2 FYNNEI. The CDR3 loop is CASSRDRGEETQYF. In DNA, the CDR3 is TGTGCCAGCAGCAGGGACAGGGGGGAGGAGACCCAGTACTTC. Combining the CDR3 with reference TRBV2 and TRBJ2-5 gives the whole variable domain EPEVTQTPSHQVTQMGQEVILRCVPISNHLYFYWYRQILGQKVEFLVSFYNNEISEKSEIFDDQFSVERPDGSNFTLKIRSTKLEDSAMYFCASSRDRGEETQYFGPGTRLLVL.

CDR3 coding DNA: TGTGCCAGCAGCTTAGCGACAGGAGGAAGCACTGAAGCTTTCTTT. Translation gives CASSLATGGSTEAFF. V usage is TRBV7-9 and J usage is TRBJ1-1, with D possibly TRBD1 on 6 matching bases. Trimming shortened V by 0 bases and J by 4 bases, and 12 bases separated the two germline ends. The CDR3 covers 15 residues. Germline V gene sequence: CDR1 SEHNR, CDR2 FQNEAQ (reference sequence).

CDR3 coding DNA: TGTGCCAGCAGCTTGGACAGGCACATTGGCGCTGAAGCTTTCTTT. Protein product: CASSLDRHIGAEAFF. V gene TRBV6-5 combines with J gene TRBJ1-1; 7 nucleotides match TRBD1. Trimming cost V 6 bases and J 6 bases; bases outside gene matches: 13. The CDR3 is made up of 15 amino acids. Germline CDR1 reads MNHEY; CDR2 reads SVGAGI.

This chain joins TRBV6-5 and TRBJ1-6; D gene ambiguous. Germline V gene lookup returns CDR1 MNHEY and CDR2 SVGAGI. The CDR3 loop spans 16 amino acids. V lost 8 bases and J lost 0, with 14 bases in between. The CDR3 DNA reads TGTGCCAGCGGTTGGGCAGACCACTCCTATAATTCACCCCTCCACTTT. Protein product: CASGWADHSYNSPLHF.

The chain recombines TRBV2 with TRBJ2-1; D possibly corresponds to TRBD2 (6 bases). The CDR3 runs 13 residues. Germline-derived CDR1 and CDR2 are SNHLY and FYNNEI. Trimming cost V 6 bases and J 4 bases, with 10 bases left between them. This CDR3 reads CASRDGSYNEQFF. Here the CDR3 DNA reads TGTGCCAGCAGGGACGGGAGTTACAATGAGCAGTTCTTC.

The rearrangement joins TRBV5-1 to TRBJ1-1, with D uncertain. Germline V lookup: CDR1 SGHRS, CDR2 YFSETQ. This CDR3 spans 13 amino acids. V lost 6 bases to trimming and J lost 1 base, with 10 bases between them. The CDR3 nucleotides are TGCGCCAGCACAGACAACTCGAACACTGAAGCTTTCTTT. Residues: CASTDNSNTEAFF.

This chain connects TRBV28 to TRBJ2-1; 12 bases agree with TRBD2. Germline-derived CDR1 and CDR2 are MDHEN and SYDVKM. Trimming removed 3 bases from V and 9 bases from J; junction bases left unmatched: 6. The CDR3 sequence is 15 residues long. The CDR3 protein is CASSFPSGRAGEQFF. CDR3 nucleotides: TGTGCCAGCAGTTTCCCTAGCGGGAGGGCTGGTGAGCAGTTCTTC.